The 24 T cell receptor beta chains presented below share a single source sample, sequenced in a study of CD4+ T cells in melanoma. The data were produced by immunoSEQ multiplex PCR, yet TCRdb's version contains in-frame clones alone and is incomplete. The sample carries over 100,000 clones, about nine tenths recorded once. Sequenced material: peripheral blood. The receptors come from a human donor with melanoma.

This sequence joins TRBV5-4 and TRBJ1-2, with 7 bases fitting TRBD1. The germline V gene encodes CDR1 SGHNT and CDR2 YYREEE (reference sequence). This CDR3 has 15 residues. J lost 5 bases, V lost 1 base, and 8 bases had no gene match. Written as DNA, the CDR3 is TGTGCCAGCAGCTTGTTCGACAGGGACCGATATGGCTACACCTTC. As protein: CASSLFDRDRYGYTF. The variable domain in full, with the rest retrieved from reference TRBV5-4 and TRBJ1-2, is ETGVTQSPTHLIKTRGQQVTLRCSSQSGHNTVSWYQQALGQGPQFIFQYYREEENGRGNFPPRFSGLQFPNYSSELNVNALELDDSALYLCASSLFDRDRYGYTFGSGTRLTVV.

The chain couples TRBV4-2 to TRBJ2-2, with 7 bases that match TRBD1. The CDR3 is made up of 17 amino acids. Trimming at V came to 1 base and at J to 9 bases, leaving 14 bases not matched to a gene. Germline V gives CDR1 LGHNA, CDR2 YNFKEQ. This CDR3 is CASSQVRTGAIERELFF. In DNA, the CDR3 is TGTGCCAGCAGCCAAGTAAGGACAGGAGCTATCGAACGGGAGCTGTTTTTT.

This sequence joins TRBV28 and TRBJ2-7; D is uncertain. The CDR3 extends over 13 amino acids. CDR1 is MDHEN and CDR2 is SYDVKM in the germline V gene. The ends were cut back, 8 bases at V and 5 bases at J, with 16 bases in the middle. This CDR3 reads CASSLVALDEQYF. CDR3 nucleotides: TGTGCCAGCTCCTTGGTCGCTCTGGACGAGCAGTACTTC.

This clone was seen a handful of times. V is TRBV2 and J is TRBJ1-5, with a weak D call TRBD1 (5 bases). From germline, CDR1 is SNHLY and CDR2 FYNNEI. Trimming shortened V by 4 bases and J by 7 bases, and 17 bases separated the two germline ends. The CDR3 consists of 15 residues. The CDR3 coding sequence is TGTGCCAGCAGTGGGTATCTCCAGGGAAGCCAGCCCCAGCATTTT. Its translation is CASSGYLQGSQPQHF.

The chain links TRBV5-1 to TRBJ2-1, with 13 bases aligning to TRBD2. In germline, CDR1 is SGHRS, CDR2 YFSETQ. Germline trimming cut 6 bases from V and 8 bases from J; bases unmatched to any gene: 5. The CDR3 runs 14 residues. The DNA of the CDR3 is TGCGCCAGCACCGGGACTAGCGGGGAGTATGAGCAGTTCTTC. Its protein is CASTGTSGEYEQFF.

The J gene is TRBJ1-1, the V gene TRBV29-1, with D possibly matching TRBD1 (5 bases). There are 15 residues in the CDR3. The V end lost 1 base, the J end lost 10 bases, and 22 bases lay between the germline ends. The germline CDR1 and CDR2 sequences are SQVTM and ANQGSEA. DNA for the CDR3: TGCAGCGTTGAAGGAAGAGGAAGAGGGGTGGAAGGAGCTTTCTTT. Amino acids: CSVEGRGRGVEGAFF.

The chain couples TRBV28 to TRBJ2-1, with 9 bases matching TRBD2. The germline V gene encodes CDR1 MDHEN and CDR2 SYDVKM. The V gene end was trimmed by 8 bases and the J gene end by 7 bases; junction bases not matched to a gene: 3. This CDR3 is 12 amino acids long. The CDR3 DNA follows: TGTGCCAGCGGACTAGCGACTAATGAGCAGTTCTTC. Protein product: CASGLATNEQFF. The whole variable domain, remainder taken from reference TRBV28 and TRBJ2-1, is DVKVTQSSRYLVKRTGEKVFLECVQDMDHENMFWYRQDPGLGLRLIYFSYDVKMKEKGDIPEGYSVSREKKERFSLILESASTNQTSMYLCASGLATNEQFFGPGTRLTVL.

The chain links TRBV14 to TRBJ2-3; D call uncertain. This CDR3 is 16 amino acids long. Germline-derived CDR1 and CDR2 are SGHDN and FVKESK. V gave up 1 base and J gave up 0 bases, with 11 bases separating them. The CDR3 loop is CASSQVATTSTDTQYF. CDR3 DNA: TGTGCCAGCAGCCAAGTGGCGACAACTAGCACAGATACGCAGTATTTT. Complete variable domain (other parts from reference TRBV14 and TRBJ2-3): EAGVTQFPSHSVIEKGQTVTLRCDPISGHDNLYWYRRVMGKEIKFLLHFVKESKQDESGMPNNRFLAERTGGTYSTLKVQPAELEDSGVYFCASSQVATTSTDTQYFGPGTRLTVL.

The chain uses TRBV19 and TRBJ1-1; unclear D gene. The CDR3 totals 15 residues. Trimming pared 5 bases from V and 0 bases from J, leaving 13 bases between. The germline V gene encodes CDR1 LNHDA and CDR2 SQIVND (reference sequence). This CDR3 is CASSPNDGLNTEAFF. The CDR3 DNA reads TGTGCCAGTAGTCCAAACGACGGGTTGAACACTGAAGCTTTCTTT.

This rearrangement joins TRBV5-1 to TRBJ2-7, with D possibly matching TRBD2 (7 bases). Per the germline V gene, CDR1 is SGHRS and CDR2 is YFSETQ. The CDR3 contains 16 residues. V was cut by 7 bases and J by 0 bases, with 20 bases left in between. The CDR3 region has the DNA TGCGCCAGCTCTCCAAGGGGGGAGGGCAGCTCCTACGAGCAGTACTTC. This translates into CASSPRGEGSSYEQYF.

V is TRBV4-3 and J is TRBJ2-3; no clear D. V shed 3 bases and J shed 2 bases, with 12 bases lying between them. The CDR3 spans 15 residues. Germline lookup yields CDR1 LGHNA and CDR2 YSLEER. Written as DNA, the CDR3 is TGCGCCAGCAGCCATGAATCCAGACCCACAGATACGCAGTATTTT. Residues: CASSHESRPTDTQYF.

The rearrangement links TRBV2 to TRBJ2-7, with a tentative D call TRBD2 (7 bases). The germline V and J ends were trimmed by 7 bases and 2 bases, with 15 bases remaining between them. CDR1 and CDR2 from the germline V gene are SNHLY and FYNNEI. The CDR3 runs 14 residues. CDR3: CASTTGRETYEQYF. Here the CDR3 DNA reads TGTGCCAGCACTACAGGGAGGGAGACCTACGAGCAGTACTTC.

The chain's CDR3 is CASSSGQASYEQYF. The CDR3 DNA is TGTGCCAGTAGTAGCGGACAGGCTTCCTACGAGCAGTACTTC. The rearrangement joins TRBV19 to TRBJ2-7, with TRBD1 matching over 7 bases. V lost 4 bases, J lost 1 base, and 4 bases stayed unmatched. Germline assignment: CDR1 LNHDA and CDR2 SQIVND (reference sequence). The CDR3 has 14 residues.

The chain employs TRBV7-2 and TRBJ2-2; possible D gene TRBD1, 6 bases. Trimming took off 6 bases at V and 4 bases at J, with 18 bases between the two ends. The germline gives CDR1 SGHTA, CDR2 FQGNSA. The CDR3 has 16 amino acids. The CDR3 reads CASRPPSGVGTGELFF. DNA of the CDR3: TGTGCCAGCAGGCCTCCCTCAGGGGTTGGCACCGGGGAGCTGTTTTTT.

The chain joins TRBV19 to TRBJ2-3, with 7 positions matching TRBD2. V trimming: 5 bases; J trimming: 3 bases; junction bases outside the gene matches: 2. The length of the CDR3 is 13 residues. Germline CDR1 is LNHDA and CDR2 is SQIVND (reference sequence). CDR3 DNA sequence: TGTGCCAGTAGTCGGGGGGATACAGATACGCAGTATTTT. Protein sequence: CASSRGDTDTQYF.

The CDR3 is CASSLSLGWQSYEQYF. Here the CDR3 DNA reads TGTGCCAGCAGCTTAAGTCTAGGGTGGCAGTCCTACGAGCAGTACTTC. The chain joins TRBV7-8 to TRBJ2-7; D gene uncertain. V lost 2 bases, J lost 1 base, and 15 bases lay in between. Germline V CDR1 and CDR2: SGHVS, FQNEAQ. The CDR3 loop spans 16 amino acids.

The rearrangement links TRBV4-2 to TRBJ1-3, with TRBD1 as a possible D gene (6 bases). V shed 6 bases and J shed 1 base, with 13 bases lying between them. The CDR3 consists of 15 residues. In germline, CDR1 is LGHNA, CDR2 YNFKEQ. CDR3: CASRDAGVSGNTIYF. CDR3 coding DNA: TGTGCCAGCAGAGATGCAGGGGTTTCTGGAAACACCATATATTTT.

V gene TRBV30 combines with J gene TRBJ1-2; weak D call: TRBD1 (5 bases). The CDR3 is 12 residues long. Trimming removed 6 bases at V and 8 bases at J, with 16 bases between. The germline V gene has CDR1 GTSNPN and CDR2 SVGIG (reference sequence). The CDR3 spells CACPKGYYGYTF. The CDR3 coding sequence is TGTGCCTGCCCCAAGGGGTATTACGGCTACACCTTC.

This clone was seen once. The gene calls are TRBV7-9 and TRBJ2-1, with 9 positions matching TRBD1. CDR1 SEHNR and CDR2 FQNEAQ come from the germline V gene (reference sequence). This CDR3 comprises 15 residues. V lost 4 bases, J lost 9 bases, and 10 bases stayed unmatched. The DNA of the CDR3 is TGTGCCAGCAGCTCCCCCGGGACAGGGAGGCTTGAGCAGTTCTTC. It encodes CASSSPGTGRLEQFF.

This clone appeared a few times. V is TRBV7-2 and J is TRBJ1-6; D perhaps matches TRBD1 (6 bases). With 2 bases removed from V and 8 bases from J, the gap between germline ends came to 16 bases. The CDR3 is 16 residues long. Germline V gene data show CDR1 as SGHTA and CDR2 as FQGNSA. The CDR3 nucleotides are TGTGCCAGCAGCTTACATGGGGAAGGGGGTGATTCACCCCTCCACTTT. As protein: CASSLHGEGGDSPLHF.

This chain joins TRBV4-3 and TRBJ2-6, with D perhaps TRBD1 (6 bases). Germline CDR1 LGHNA, CDR2 YSLEER. This CDR3 is built from 18 residues. The V and J ends lost 1 base and 4 bases respectively, with 17 bases between them. CDR3: CASSQARDTGWGANVLTF. CDR3 DNA: TGCGCCAGCAGCCAAGCCCGGGACACAGGTTGGGGGGCCAACGTCCTGACTTTC.

This clone was observed a few times. The V gene is TRBV18, the J gene TRBJ2-7; D ambiguous. Germline V gene sequence: CDR1 KGHSH, CDR2 LQKENI. The CDR3 loop spans 13 amino acids. The V end was cut by 2 bases, the J end by 0 bases, with 5 bases between. CDR3 protein: CASSPDPSYEQYF. In DNA form, the CDR3 reads TGTGCCAGCTCACCAGATCCCTCCTACGAGCAGTACTTC.

The V and J genes are TRBV6-6 and TRBJ1-1; TRBD1 is a possible D gene (5 bases). V lost 0 bases, J lost 1 base, and 9 bases lay in between. CDR1 is MNHNY and CDR2 is SVGAGI in the germline V gene (reference sequence). CDR3 length: 15 amino acids. CDR3 region: CASSYSGGANTEAFF. For the CDR3, the DNA is TGTGCCAGCAGTTACTCGGGCGGGGCGAACACTGAAGCTTTCTTT.

The rearrangement links TRBV7-3 to TRBJ2-1; 16 positions agree with TRBD2. This CDR3 is built from 16 residues. With V trimmed by 4 bases and J by 8 bases, 5 bases remained unmatched. Germline assignment: CDR1 SGHTA and CDR2 FQGTGA. The DNA for the CDR3 is TGTGCCAGCAGCTCCCAGGGACTAGCGGGAGGGTATGAGCAGTTCTTC. Translating gives CASSSQGLAGGYEQFF. The complete variable domain, with remaining parts taken from reference TRBV7-3 and TRBJ2-1, reads GAGVSQTPSNKVTEKGKYVELRCDPISGHTALYWYRQSLGQGPEFLIYFQGTGAADDSGLPNDRFFAVRPEGSVSTLKIQRTERGDSAVYLCASSSQGLAGGYEQFFGPGTRLTVL.